These 24 T cell receptor beta chains were sequenced from one sample in a study of T cells and Merkel cell carcinoma outcomes. Generated by immunoSEQ multiplex PCR, the TCRdb table keeps only in-frame clones and is missing some. The data show approximately 540 clones, around 87% seen once. The specimen sequenced was tumor tissue from Merkel cell carcinoma. The receptors originated from a human donor with Merkel cell carcinoma.

CDR3 loop: CASREGGDQPQHF. Written as DNA, the CDR3 is TGTGCCAGCAGGGAGGGTGGGGATCAGCCCCAGCATTTT. The gene calls are TRBV28 and TRBJ1-5; D is unclear. The CDR3 loop spans 13 amino acids. The V gene lost 6 bases and the J gene lost 5 bases, with 11 bases spanning the gap. Germline CDR1 MDHEN, CDR2 SYDVKM. The full variable domain, in which reference TRBV28 and TRBJ1-5 provide the parts outside the CDR3, is DVKVTQSSRYLVKRTGEKVFLECVQDMDHENMFWYRQDPGLGLRLIYFSYDVKMKEKGDIPEGYSVSREKKERFSLILESASTNQTSMYLCASREGGDQPQHFGDGTRLSIL.

CDR3 protein: CASSRGFGNTIYF. In DNA form, the CDR3 reads TGTGCCAGTAGTCGGGGGTTCGGAAACACCATATATTTT. The rearrangement joins TRBV19 to TRBJ1-3; weak D call: TRBD1 (5 bases). The length of the CDR3 is 13 residues. The V gene lost 5 bases and the J gene lost 4 bases, with 9 bases spanning the gap. The germline CDR1 and CDR2 sequences are LNHDA and SQIVND (reference sequence).

The table lists this clone with a count of one. The junction departs from germline at one end; a sequencing error may be responsible. The chain carries TRBV5-1 and TRBJ2-7; D not resolved. This CDR3 region has 14 residues. Germline V CDR1 and CDR2: SGHRS, YFSETQ. Here the CDR3 DNA reads TGCACCAGCAGCCAAAGGACGGACGCTTACGAGCAGTACTTC. Translated, it gives CTSSQRTDAYEQYF.

This chain connects TRBV9 to TRBJ2-5; 7 positions agree with TRBD2. There are 14 residues in the CDR3. CDR1 and CDR2 from the germline V gene are SGDLS and YYNGEE. Losses at the gene ends were 4 bases for V and 1 base for J; bases not matched to a gene: 4. As DNA, the CDR3 is TGTGCCAGCAGCCCAAAGCGGGGCCAAGAGACCCAGTACTTC. This encodes CASSPKRGQETQYF.

The chain has TRBV4-2 and TRBJ1-4, with D possibly being TRBD1 (6 bases). V lost 0 bases, J lost 3 bases, and 11 bases lay in between. This CDR3 spans 16 amino acids. Germline V gene lookup returns CDR1 LGHNA and CDR2 YNFKEQ. CDR3 in DNA: TGTGCCAGCAGCCAAGATAGGGGGGGGGCTAATGAAAAACTGTTTTTT. Its protein is CASSQDRGGANEKLFF.

This sequence joins TRBV9 and TRBJ2-7, with no clear D. Germline V gene sequence: CDR1 SGDLS, CDR2 YYNGEE. V lost 0 bases and J 2 bases, leaving 9 bases between the germline ends. CDR3 length: 14 residues. The CDR3 coding sequence is TGTGCCAGCAGCGTAGGCCCGGCACCCTACGAGCAGTACTTC. It specifies CASSVGPAPYEQYF.

The rearrangement links TRBV7-9 to TRBJ2-7; tentative D call: TRBD2 (6 bases). Germline V CDR1 and CDR2: SEHNR, FQNEAQ (reference sequence). The CDR3 totals 11 residues. V lost 3 bases, J lost 7 bases, and 7 bases lay in between. The CDR3 region has the DNA TGTGCCAGCAGCTTCGGGGGTGAGCAGTACTTC. It yields the protein CASSFGGEQYF.

The chain links TRBV19 to TRBJ2-2; TRBD1 aligns across 10 bases. Germline CDR1 LNHDA, CDR2 SQIVND (reference sequence). Trimming took 7 bases from V and 5 from J; bases not matched to a gene: 7. The CDR3 consists of 15 residues. The CDR3 region has the DNA TGTGCCAGTAATACCCCGGGACAGGGGACCGGGGAGCTGTTTTTT. This translates into CASNTPGQGTGELFF.

The chain uses TRBV7-5 and TRBJ1-1. TRBV7-5 is classified as a pseudogene. The CDR3 contains 14 residues. Written as DNA, the CDR3 is TGTGTCAGAAGCTTAGTAAGCGTGAACACTGAAGCTTTCTTT. Protein sequence: CVRSLVSVNTEAFF.

The chain has TRBV5-5 and TRBJ1-6; the match to TRBD1 covers 7 bases. The CDR3 sequence is 15 residues long. From germline, CDR1 is SGHKS and CDR2 YYEKEE (reference sequence). Trimming at V came to 4 bases and at J to 10 bases, leaving 11 bases not matched to a gene. CDR3 in DNA: TGTGCCAGCAGCATAACCACAGGGGTAGGATCACCCCTCCACTTT. Its protein is CASSITTGVGSPLHF.

The V and J genes are TRBV10-2 and TRBJ1-1; D is undetermined. Trimming stripped 11 bases from V and 5 bases from J, with 12 bases between. Germline-derived CDR1 and CDR2 are WSHSY and SAAADI. The CDR3 runs to 11 residues. The CDR3 is CAASGGTEAFF. The CDR3 DNA reads TGCGCCGCCTCGGGTGGAACTGAAGCTTTCTTT.

The J gene is TRBJ2-5, the V gene TRBV28; TRBD1 matches at 12 bases. With 7 bases clipped from V and 3 bases from J, the junction kept 6 bases outside the gene matches. The CDR3 has 15 amino acids. Per the germline V gene, CDR1 is MDHEN and CDR2 is SYDVKM. This CDR3 reads CASIRDRGREETQYF. For the CDR3, the DNA is TGTGCCAGCATCCGGGACAGGGGGCGCGAAGAGACCCAGTACTTC.

The chain has TRBV7-9 and TRBJ2-7, with D maybe TRBD2 (5 bases). Between the trimmed V and J ends, which lost 4 bases and 3 bases, there was a span of 10 bases. The germline CDR1 and CDR2 sequences are SEHNR and FQNEAQ (reference sequence). There are 13 residues in the CDR3. CDR3 residues: CASSWRQDYEQYF. DNA of the CDR3: TGTGCCAGCAGCTGGAGGCAGGACTACGAGCAGTACTTC.

This clone was picked up a small number of times. The chain has TRBV5-4 and TRBJ2-6; D call uncertain. V lost 7 bases to trimming and J lost 5 bases, with 13 bases between them. The CDR3 has 14 residues. The V gene's germline CDR1 is SGHNT and CDR2 YYREEE (reference sequence). CDR3 in amino acids: CASLRQSRANVLTF. In DNA form, the CDR3 reads TGTGCCAGCCTCAGACAAAGTCGGGCCAACGTCCTGACTTTC.

This clone has a single count. This sequence joins TRBV7-9 and TRBJ1-1, with D tentatively TRBD1 (6 bases). Germline CDR1 reads SEHNR; CDR2 reads FQNEAQ (reference sequence). V shed 5 bases and J shed 9 bases, with 13 bases lying between them. This CDR3 is 12 amino acids long. The DNA of the CDR3 is TGTGCCAGCAGCCAAGAGACAGGCCAAGCTTTCTTT. Its translation: CASSQETGQAFF. Full variable domain (outside the CDR3, taken from reference TRBV7-9 and TRBJ1-1): DTGVSQNPRHKITKRGQNVTFRCDPISEHNRLYWYRQTLGQGPEFLTYFQNEAQLEKSRLLSDRFSAERPKGSFSTLEIQRTEQGDSAMYLCASSQETGQAFFGQGTRLTVV.

The chain carries TRBV7-9 and TRBJ1-4; D is ambiguous. CDR1 is SEHNR, CDR2 FQNEAQ, per germline (reference sequence). This CDR3 has 11 amino acids. Trimming took off 3 bases at V and 8 bases at J, with 4 bases between the two ends. The CDR3 DNA sequence: TGTGCCAGCAGCTTCCGGGAAAAACTGTTTTTT. Encoded protein: CASSFREKLFF.

This chain connects TRBV19 to TRBJ1-1; no clear D. The germline V gene has CDR1 LNHDA and CDR2 SQIVND (reference sequence). Trimming left V 0 bases short and J 6 bases short, with 17 bases between. The CDR3 contains 16 residues. The CDR3 region is CASSIDKRALAPEAFF. The CDR3 DNA sequence: TGTGCCAGTAGTATAGATAAACGGGCTCTGGCCCCTGAAGCTTTCTTT. The whole variable domain, filled in from reference TRBV19 and TRBJ1-1, reads DGGITQSPKYLFRKEGQNVTLSCEQNLNHDAMYWYRQDPGQGLRLIYYSQIVNDFQKGDIAEGYSVSREKKESFPLTVTSAQKNPTAFYLCASSIDKRALAPEAFFGQGTRLTVV.

This clone occurred once. This rearrangement joins TRBV4-1 to TRBJ2-7; TRBD2 aligns across 9 bases. Trimming cost V 1 base and J 6 bases; bases outside gene matches: 16. This CDR3 comprises 18 residues. Germline CDR1 is MGHRA and CDR2 is YSYEKL. CDR3 in amino acids: CASSQGPSAAGGLGEQYF. The CDR3 DNA follows: TGCGCCAGCAGCCAAGGTCCCTCGGCGGCGGGGGGGCTTGGCGAGCAGTACTTC.

The CDR3 coding sequence is TGCAGCGTTAAAAAGGTGGGTTACGAGCAGTACTTC. Encoded protein: CSVKKVGYEQYF. This rearrangement joins TRBV29-1 to TRBJ2-7; D gene unclear. This CDR3 contains 12 residues. Germline lookup yields CDR1 SQVTM and CDR2 ANQGSEA. Trimming left V 5 bases short and J 4 bases short, with 12 bases between.

The V and J genes are TRBV5-3 and TRBJ2-3; 7 bases fit TRBD1. TRBV5-3 is filed as an ORF, its function uncertain. The CDR3 is 16 residues long. V lost 5 bases, J lost 6 bases, and 15 bases stayed unmatched. The CDR3 loop is CARSFPDRVECDTQYF. In DNA, the CDR3 is TGTGCCAGAAGTTTCCCCGACAGGGTCGAGTGCGATACGCAGTATTTT.

This chain uses TRBV5-4 with TRBJ2-7, with 7 positions matching TRBD2. Germline V gene sequence: CDR1 SGHNT, CDR2 YYREEE (reference sequence). There are 17 residues in the CDR3. The J segment lost 6 bases and the V segment lost 0 bases, leaving 15 bases of the junction unmatched. CDR3 sequence: CASSLAQVSGKGSEQYF. In DNA, the CDR3 is TGTGCCAGCAGCTTGGCCCAGGTAAGCGGGAAGGGGAGCGAGCAGTACTTC.

This clone was detected only once. The V gene is TRBV29-1, the J gene TRBJ2-1; D not resolved. The CDR3 is 16 amino acids. V was trimmed by 6 bases and J by 0 bases, leaving 18 bases between them. Germline V gene lookup returns CDR1 SQVTM and CDR2 ANQGSEA. As DNA, the CDR3 is TGCAGCGTGGGTTCGTATGGATTCAGCTCCTACAATGAGCAGTTCTTC. Translation gives CSVGSYGFSSYNEQFF.

The V and J genes are TRBV19 and TRBJ2-7, with 10 bases matching TRBD2. The V gene's germline CDR1 is LNHDA and CDR2 SQIVND (reference sequence). Trimming cost V 5 bases and J 4 bases; bases outside gene matches: 8. The CDR3 runs to 15 residues. The CDR3 coding sequence is TGTGCCAGTAGTCCCTTCCTAGCGGGAGAATACGAGCAGTACTTC. Translation gives CASSPFLAGEYEQYF. The full variable domain, with the rest looked up from reference TRBV19 and TRBJ2-7, is DGGITQSPKYLFRKEGQNVTLSCEQNLNHDAMYWYRQDPGQGLRLIYYSQIVNDFQKGDIAEGYSVSREKKESFPLTVTSAQKNPTAFYLCASSPFLAGEYEQYFGPGTRLTVT.

This rearrangement joins TRBV6-6 to TRBJ2-1; 8 nucleotides match TRBD1. Germline-derived CDR1 and CDR2 are MNHNY and SVGAGI (reference sequence). The CDR3 contains 16 residues. After removal of 5 bases from V and 3 bases from J, the junction contained 9 bases not matched to a gene. For the CDR3, the DNA is TGTGCCAGCAGTCAGGGGACAGGCCTTTTCTACAATGAGCAGTTCTTC. This sequence encodes CASSQGTGLFYNEQFF.